The clone carrying this TCR beta chain came up many times. What it binds is unknown. The data were obtained in a study of identical twins. Study findings and constraints: Conclusions relied on cross-sectional statistical analysis, not following the same donors.

This CDR3 has 16 amino acids. Trimming removed 3 bases at V and 1 base at J, with 15 bases between. Everyone who gave samples was a healthy Caucasian. Unique molecular identifiers were present on the cDNA, which also gained a universal primer site by template switching. Via MiXCR, TCRdb re-called the 5' RACE reads, giving one row per CDR3 protein. The sample lists 400,000 to 500,000 distinct CDR3 sequences; 13% to 15% were seen once. Another study also made use of these data, one on yellow fever vaccine responses in identical twins.

The V call is TRBV12-3 or TRBV12-4, the J call TRBJ2-5, with D tentatively TRBD1 (5 bases). Sequencing was carried out using CD4+ T cells sorted from blood. The receptor was derived from a woman under 30 in good health. The chain's CDR3 is CASSFSRGAGQETQYF. CDR3 nucleotide sequence: TGTGCCAGCAGTTTTAGTAGGGGCGCAGGCCAAGAGACCCAGTACTTC.